These 27 T cell receptor beta chains were sequenced from one sample in a study of T cells in Graves' hyperthyroidism and ophthalmopathy. Amplified TCR beta CDR3 regions derived from RNA transcripts. HTBI primers drove first-round RT-PCR of the TCR CDR3. TCRdb re-called the multiplex PCR reads through MiXCR, storing one row per CDR3 protein. Among about 400,000 distinct CDR3 sequences listed, just under 15% were seen once. Sequenced: blood. The receptors here all came from a woman between 25 and 40 years old with Graves' hyperthyroidism.

In its sample, this clonotype was seen many times. The CDR3 sequence is CASSPLAGGSTDTQYF. For the CDR3, the DNA is TGTGCCAGCAGTCCTCTAGCGGGAGGGAGCACAGATACGCAGTATTTT. The chain couples TRBV12-3 or TRBV12-4 to TRBJ2-3; TRBD2 matches at 12 bases. This CDR3 is built from 16 residues. V trimming: 5 bases; J trimming: 0 bases; junction bases outside the gene matches: 3.

This clonotype was picked up many times. This chain uses TRBV28 with TRBJ2-5; 9 bases map to TRBD2. CDR3 size: 14 residues. Trimming cost V 8 bases and J 2 bases; bases outside gene matches: 6. In germline, CDR1 is MDHEN, CDR2 SYDVKM. For the CDR3, the DNA is TGTGCCAGCTCGACTAGCGGCATTCAAGAGACCCAGTACTTC. Translated, it gives CASSTSGIQETQYF.

Ten or more counts support this clonotype. The chain employs TRBV24-1 and TRBJ2-1, with a possible D match to TRBD1 (6 bases). V was pared by 3 bases and J by 3 bases, with 11 bases between. Germline CDR1 and CDR2: KGHDR and SFDVKD. The CDR3 contains 15 residues. The DNA for the CDR3 is TGTGCCACCAGTGATCGGGACACCGGCTACAATGAGCAGTTCTTC. This codes for CATSDRDTGYNEQFF.

The chain links TRBV12-3 or TRBV12-4 to TRBJ2-3; 7 bases map to TRBD2. J lost 12 bases, V lost 6 bases, and 9 bases had no gene match. The CDR3 runs 12 residues. CDR3 residues: CASSRVGLVQYF. The CDR3 coding sequence is TGTGCCAGCAGCAGAGTAGGACTAGTACAGTATTTT.

The V gene is TRBV20-1, the J gene TRBJ2-7; perhaps TRBD2 as D (5 bases). The CDR3 has 13 residues. The V gene's germline CDR1 is DFQATT and CDR2 SNEGSKA (reference sequence). With 3 bases removed from V and 2 bases from J, the gap between germline ends came to 11 bases. The CDR3 bases are TGCAGTGCTAGTGCGCGGGCTGCCTACGAGCAGTACTTC. It yields the protein CSASARAAYEQYF.

The sample holds many counts of this clonotype. The rearrangement uses TRBV11-3 and TRBJ2-5, with 8 bases lining up with TRBD1. The germline V gene has CDR1 SGHNT and CDR2 YENEEA. V trimming: 4 bases; J trimming: 5 bases; junction bases outside the gene matches: 6. The CDR3 has 14 residues. The CDR3 bases are TGTGCCAGCAGCTCGAACAGGGGGTGGGAGACCCAGTACTTC. Translated, it gives CASSSNRGWETQYF.

This clonotype was detected only a few times. This chain uses TRBV20-1 with TRBJ2-7; TRBD2 matches 8 bases. V trimming: 3 bases; J trimming: 0 bases; junction bases outside the gene matches: 4. The CDR3 has 14 amino acids. Germline V gene sequence: CDR1 DFQATT, CDR2 SNEGSKA (reference sequence). The CDR3 DNA is TGCAGTGCTAGCCGACTAGCGACCTCCTACGAGCAGTACTTC. Translation: CSASRLATSYEQYF.

This clonotype was found many times. The chain joins TRBV18 to TRBJ2-1, with 10 bases that match TRBD1. The CDR3 is made up of 16 amino acids. The J segment lost 8 bases and the V segment lost 0 bases, leaving 7 bases of the junction unmatched. Germline V gives CDR1 KGHSH, CDR2 LQKENI. The CDR3, as DNA: TGTGCCAGCTCACCACCAGCGGGACAGGGGTCGGATGAGCAGTTCTTC. Encoded protein: CASSPPAGQGSDEQFF.

The genes are TRBV5-5 and TRBJ1-2, with unresolved D. Germline CDR1 SGHKS, CDR2 YYEKEE (reference sequence). This CDR3 is built from 15 residues. V lost 2 bases and J lost 7, with 18 bases in between. The CDR3 spells CASSLNDGGPLGYTF. The CDR3 DNA follows: TGTGCCAGCAGCTTAAATGACGGAGGTCCGCTTGGCTACACCTTC.

This clonotype was recorded a few times. This chain uses TRBV20-1 with TRBJ1-5; TRBD1 aligns across 7 bases. CDR1 is DFQATT, CDR2 SNEGSKA, per germline (reference sequence). The J segment lost 3 bases and the V segment lost 2 bases, leaving 1 base of the junction unmatched. CDR3 length equals 13 residues. The CDR3 DNA is TGCAGTGCTAGAACAGGGGACAATCAGCCCCAGCATTTT. Encoded protein: CSARTGDNQPQHF.

The chain carries TRBV5-1 and TRBJ2-1; 7 nucleotides agree with TRBD2. CDR1 is SGHRS and CDR2 is YFSETQ in the germline V gene. V lost 0 bases to trimming and J lost 3 bases; unmatched junction nucleotides: 3. The CDR3 runs to 15 residues. CDR3 nucleotide sequence: TGCGCCAGCAGCTTGGCGGCTAGCGGCTACAATGAGCAGTTCTTC. This translates into CASSLAASGYNEQFF.

The rearrangement uses TRBV15 and TRBJ1-4; the D is unclear. Germline assignment: CDR1 LNHNV and CDR2 YYDKDF (reference sequence). This CDR3 is built from 14 residues. Trimming pared 0 bases from V and 7 bases from J, leaving 9 bases between. DNA of the CDR3: TGTGCCACCAGCAGAGAAGAGGGAGGTGAAAAACTGTTTTTT. It codes for CATSREEGGEKLFF.

This clonotype was seen more than once but under ten times. The chain carries TRBV28 and TRBJ1-4; possible D gene TRBD1, 5 bases. The CDR3 is 15 residues long. Germline loops: CDR1 MDHEN, CDR2 SYDVKM. Trimming pared 6 bases from V and 6 bases from J, leaving 17 bases between. The CDR3 bases are TGTGCCAGCAGCCCTCCCCCGGGGGGGGATGAAAAACTGTTTTTT. Its translation: CASSPPPGGDEKLFF.

This clonotype was observed many times. The V and J genes are TRBV5-1 and TRBJ2-7, with D perhaps matching TRBD1 (5 bases). Germline V gene data show CDR1 as SGHRS and CDR2 as YFSETQ. This CDR3 is 14 amino acids long. Trimming pared 3 bases from V and 3 bases from J, leaving 13 bases between. The CDR3: CASSSRALDYEQYF. CDR3 bases: TGCGCCAGCAGCTCCAGGGCCTTGGACTACGAGCAGTACTTC.

J is TRBJ2-7 and V is TRBV28, with 9 bases matching TRBD2. V lost 5 bases to trimming and J lost 4 bases; unmatched junction nucleotides: 6. This CDR3 is built from 14 residues. Germline CDR1 MDHEN, CDR2 SYDVKM. The chain's CDR3 is CASSPVSGSYEQYF. The CDR3, as DNA: TGTGCCAGCAGTCCCGTTAGCGGGAGTTACGAGCAGTACTTC.

Ten or more counts support this clonotype. The chain couples TRBV7-2 to TRBJ2-1, with 10 bases identical to TRBD2. CDR1 SGHTA and CDR2 FQGNSA come from the germline V gene. The length of the CDR3 is 15 residues. V was clipped by 1 base and J by 8 bases; unmatched bases: 5. The CDR3 nucleotides are TGTGCCAGCAGCTTAGTGGCTAGCGGGAGCCATGAGCAGTTCTTC. Its translation: CASSLVASGSHEQFF.

Note on this clonotype: Given the absence of the conserved phenylalanine or tryptophan at the CDR3 end, a read error is likely. It is unclear where the CDR3 begins or ends on the DNA, so no DNA is shown, and the CDR3 is as TCRdb lists it. V usage is TRBV11-2 and J usage is TRBJ1-5; the tabulated D call, TRBD1, remains unverified against the DNA. The germline gives CDR1 SGHAT, CDR2 FQNNGV. Including both end residues, the CDR3 is 8 amino acids long. The CDR3 reads CASSADRS.

The chain employs TRBV5-1 and TRBJ2-2; D remains ambiguous. From germline, CDR1 is SGHRS and CDR2 YFSETQ. The germline V and J ends were trimmed by 4 bases and 4 bases, with 11 bases remaining between them. The CDR3 consists of 14 residues. CDR3 nucleotides: TGCGCCAGCAGCCAAACCGACATCACCGGGGAGCTGTTTTTT. Protein product: CASSQTDITGELFF. Supplemented by reference TRBV5-1 and TRBJ2-2, the full variable domain reads KAGVTQTPRYLIKTRGQQVTLSCSPISGHRSVSWYQQTPGQGLQFLFEYFSETQRNKGNFPGRFSGRQFSNSRSEMNVSTLELGDSALYLCASSQTDITGELFFGEGSRLTVL.

This clonotype appeared many times. CDR3 amino acids: CASRPSPGTVYLAKNIQYF. For the CDR3, the DNA is TGTGCCAGCAGACCATCCCCCGGGACAGTATACTTAGCCAAAAACATTCAGTACTTC. The chain couples TRBV12-3 or TRBV12-4 to TRBJ2-4, with 7 bases lining up with TRBD1. The V gene end was trimmed by 6 bases and the J gene end by 0 bases; junction bases not matched to a gene: 17. The CDR3 is 19 amino acids.

This clonotype was recorded a few times. The chain is built from TRBV6-1 and TRBJ2-6; 8 nucleotides match TRBD1. With 6 bases clipped from V and 4 bases from J, the junction kept 14 bases outside the gene matches. The CDR3 loop spans 18 amino acids. Per the germline V gene, CDR1 is MNHNS and CDR2 is SASEGT. CDR3 DNA sequence: TGTGCCAGCAGGGTGACAGGGGCGGCGGACTCGGGGGCCAACGTCCTGACTTTC. It specifies CASRVTGAADSGANVLTF.

This clonotype was seen ten or more times. The rearrangement joins TRBV30 to TRBJ1-2; D is uncertain. The CDR3 covers 11 residues. With 4 bases removed from V and 8 bases from J, the gap between germline ends came to 11 bases. CDR1 is GTSNPN and CDR2 is SVGIG in the germline V gene (reference sequence). Here the CDR3 DNA reads TGTGCCTGGACCACCCGGGGAGGCTACACCTTC. Its translation: CAWTTRGGYTF. The full variable domain, its missing parts supplied by reference TRBV30 and TRBJ1-2, is SQTIHQWPATLVQPVGSPLSLECTVEGTSNPNLYWYRQAAGRGLQLLFYSVGIGQISSEVPQNLSASRPQDRQFILSSKKLLLSDSGFYLCAWTTRGGYTFGSGTRLTVV.

This clonotype was found a few times. This chain uses TRBV14 with TRBJ1-1; 7 bases are a match to TRBD1. With 0 bases clipped from V and 3 bases from J, the junction kept 13 bases outside the gene matches. Germline V gene lookup returns CDR1 SGHDN and CDR2 FVKESK. The CDR3 contains 18 residues. This chain's CDR3 is CASSQESQRQGVDTEAFF. DNA of the CDR3: TGTGCCAGCAGCCAAGAATCGCAGAGACAGGGAGTGGACACTGAAGCTTTCTTT.

This clonotype showed up many times. J is TRBJ1-1 and V is TRBV12-3 or TRBV12-4; D is perhaps TRBD1 (5 bases). The CDR3 is made up of 14 amino acids. Trimming left V 6 bases short and J 8 bases short, with 19 bases between. The CDR3 bases are TGTGCCAGCAGCCGCGCCCTCAGGGAGGCGGAAGCTTTCTTT. As protein: CASSRALREAEAFF.

V and J are TRBV14 and TRBJ2-2; no firm D call. With 0 bases removed from V and 6 bases from J, the gap between germline ends came to 8 bases. Germline CDR1 is SGHDN and CDR2 is FVKESK. This CDR3 has 14 residues. The CDR3 bases are TGTGCCAGCAGCCAAGATTATTTAGCCGGGGAGCTGTTTTTT. It codes for CASSQDYLAGELFF.

On this clonotype: It may be a read error: a sequence one base away is much more abundant. The chain employs TRBV18 and TRBJ2-7; perhaps TRBD1 as D (6 bases). This CDR3 region has 15 residues. The germline gives CDR1 KGHSH, CDR2 LQKENI. CDR3 in DNA: TGTGCCAGCTCACCAACCGACAGGAAAAACTACGGGCAGTACTTC. Its translation: CASSPTDRKNYGQYF.

The chain employs TRBV19 and TRBJ2-6, with 9 positions matching TRBD1. Germline-derived CDR1 and CDR2 are LNHDA and SQIVND (reference sequence). V was pared by 5 bases and J by 2 bases, with 7 bases of the junction left unmatched. The CDR3 is 17 amino acids. DNA of the CDR3: TGTGCCAGTAGTCCTACAGGGGGCGCTCCTGGGGCCAACGTCCTGACTTTC. It specifies CASSPTGGAPGANVLTF.

This clonotype was detected ten times or more. The genes are TRBV3-1 and TRBJ1-1, with 7 bases lining up with TRBD1. The germline V gene has CDR1 LGHDT and CDR2 YNNKEL (reference sequence). Losses at the gene ends were 6 bases for V and 5 bases for J; bases not matched to a gene: 6. This CDR3 is built from 13 residues. CDR3 sequence (DNA): TGTGCCAGCAGACAGGGGATGGGGACTGAAGCTTTCTTT. Residues: CASRQGMGTEAFF.